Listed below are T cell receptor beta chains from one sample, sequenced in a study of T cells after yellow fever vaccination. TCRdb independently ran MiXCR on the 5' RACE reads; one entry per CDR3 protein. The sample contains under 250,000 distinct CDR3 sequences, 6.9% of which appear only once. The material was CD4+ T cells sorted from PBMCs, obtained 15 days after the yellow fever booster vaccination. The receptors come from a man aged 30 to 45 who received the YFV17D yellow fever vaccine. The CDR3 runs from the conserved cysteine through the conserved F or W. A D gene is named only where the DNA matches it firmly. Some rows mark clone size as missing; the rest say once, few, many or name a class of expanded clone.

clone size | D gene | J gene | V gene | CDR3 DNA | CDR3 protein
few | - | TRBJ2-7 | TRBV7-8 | TGTGCCAGCAGCTTAGTGGAGGACTACGAGCAGTACTTC | CASSLVEDYEQYF
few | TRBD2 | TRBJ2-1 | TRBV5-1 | TGCGCCAGCAGCTTGGTTAGGACTAGCGGCCACAATGAGCAGTTCTTC | CASSLVRTSGHNEQFF
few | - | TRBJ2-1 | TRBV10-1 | TGCGCCAGCAGCGACAGTCTATCTTGGGGTGAGCAGTTCTTC | CASSDSLSWGEQFF
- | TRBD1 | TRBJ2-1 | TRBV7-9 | TGTGCCAGCAGCCCCCTGGGACAGGGACGTAATGAGCAGTTCTTC | CASSPLGQGRNEQFF
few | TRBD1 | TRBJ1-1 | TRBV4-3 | TGCGCCAGCAGCCCCCAGGGGGGGTTCCCTGAAGCTTTCTTT | CASSPQGGFPEAFF
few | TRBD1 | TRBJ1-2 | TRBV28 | TGTGCCAGCACGACCGGGACAGCTGGCTACACCTTC | CASTTGTAGYTF
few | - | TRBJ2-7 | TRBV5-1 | TGCGCCAGCAGCTTGATACCACAGGTGAGACAGGCTCCCTACGAGCAGTACTTC | CASSLIPQVRQAPYEQYF
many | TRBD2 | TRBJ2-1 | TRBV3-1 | TGTGCCAGCAGCCAAGCGGGACTAGCCTACAATGAGCAGTTCTTC | CASSQAGLAYNEQFF
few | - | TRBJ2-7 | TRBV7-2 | TGTGCCAGCAGCTTACACGCTCCTGGGGAGCAGTACTTC | CASSLHAPGEQYF
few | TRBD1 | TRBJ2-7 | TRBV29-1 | TGCAGCGTTGAAGAACAGGGGGCGGTCTACGAGCAGTACTTC | CSVEEQGAVYEQYF